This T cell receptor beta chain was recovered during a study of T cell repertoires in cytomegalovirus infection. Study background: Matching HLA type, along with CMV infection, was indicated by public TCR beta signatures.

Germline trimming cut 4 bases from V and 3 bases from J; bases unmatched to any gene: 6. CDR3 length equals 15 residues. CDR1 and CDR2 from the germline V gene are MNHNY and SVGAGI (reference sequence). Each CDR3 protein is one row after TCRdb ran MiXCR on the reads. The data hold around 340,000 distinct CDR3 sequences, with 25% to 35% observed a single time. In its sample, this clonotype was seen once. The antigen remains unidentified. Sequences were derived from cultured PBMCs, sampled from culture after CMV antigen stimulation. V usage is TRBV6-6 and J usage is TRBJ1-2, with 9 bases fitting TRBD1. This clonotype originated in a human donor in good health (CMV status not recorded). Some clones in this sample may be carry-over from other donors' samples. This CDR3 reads CASSSWDREHYGYTF. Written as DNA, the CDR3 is TGTGCCAGCAGTTCCTGGGACAGGGAGCACTATGGCTACACCTTC.